The present T cell receptor beta chain was sequenced within a study of T-cell reconstitution after alpha-beta-depleted transplantation in children (dated by TCRdb to 2015 to 2016). Notes on the research overall: Using TCR repertoire profiling, the study followed T-cell immune reconstitution in a quantitative way in children after TCRalphabeta/CD19-depleted allogeneic hematopoietic cell transplantation.

Remarks on this clonotype: This clone's antigen is unknown. One base away there is no much larger clone; base qualities are not given.

Library generation was performed with PCR. Sequencing took place on an Illumina HiSeq 2500. TCR libraries were prepared with molecular barcoding, using unique molecular identifiers to normalize TCRbeta repertoire quantification. Through fastp at Q25 and MiXCR, TCRdb rebuilt clones from the public reads, retaining in-frame beta chains. When rows share a CDR3 protein, they turn into one entry using the most common DNA and genes. Counted in this sample were 330,000 or so distinct CDR3 sequences; about 9.3% of them appeared once. The ten largest clonotypes hold approximately 2.3% of the sample. At the junction V is shortened by 6 bases and J by 4 bases; bases outside the gene matches: 2. The cysteine opens and the phenylalanine closes a CDR3 of 13 amino acids. Of the read, only the CDR3 DNA is kept; its 39 bases are in frame from base 1.

Recombination connected TRBV12-3 or TRBV12-4 to TRBJ1-4, and 7 junction bases match TRBD1. Sample: PBMCs from the stem cell graft donor, taken from the stem cell graft. The receptor comes from a human donor who donated a stem cell graft to a child with acute lymphoblastic leukemia. In nucleotides, the sequence is TGTGCCAGCAGATGGGACAGTAATGAAAAACTGTTTTTT. Protein translation: CASRWDSNEKLFF.